The rows below give T cell receptor beta chains drawn from one sample of a study of blood T cell repertoires in COVID-19. Sequencing used immunoSEQ multiplex PCR; TCRdb keeps in-frame clones, though not all of them. The sample includes about 160,000 clones, about 86% of them seen just once. Source material: peripheral blood. The source is a woman of 80 years or more with acute or convalescent COVID-19. CDR3s include the opening cysteine and the closing phenylalanine or tryptophan. A D gene is named only where the DNA matches it firmly. Clone size is shown for a subset of rows, as once, few, many or a class of expanded clone.

length	V	size	D	J	CDR3	DNA
13	TRBV19	once	TRBD2	TRBJ2-3	CASGLAGTDTQYF	TGTGCCAGTGGGCTAGCGGGCACAGATACGCAGTATTTT
17	TRBV4-2	once	NA	TRBJ2-5	CASSQPLSHLNQETQYF	TGTGCCAGCAGCCAGCCCCTTAGTCATCTCAATCAAGAGACCCAGTACTTC
13	TRBV19	NA	NA	TRBJ2-1	CASSRLVYNEQFF	TGTGCCAGTAGTCGACTAGTCTACAATGAGCAGTTCTTC
14	TRBV28	NA	NA	TRBJ1-2	CASSVDSSNYGYTF	TGTGCCAGCAGTGTCGACAGCTCTAACTATGGCTACACCTTC
14	TRBV14	NA	NA	TRBJ1-6	CASSQVVGNSPLHF	TGTGCCAGCAGCCAAGTAGTCGGGAATTCACCCCTCCACTTT
12	TRBV2	NA	NA	TRBJ2-3	CASMAGTDTQYF	TGTGCCAGCATGGCTGGCACAGATACGCAGTATTTT
13	TRBV9	NA	NA	TRBJ1-5	CASSVEPQQPQHF	TGTGCCAGCAGCGTCGAGCCCCAACAGCCCCAGCATTTT
20	TRBV18	NA	TRBD1	TRBJ2-2	CASSPTRDRGFFANTGELFF	TGTGCCAGCTCACCCACCCGGGACAGAGGTTTTTTCGCGAACACCGGGGAGCTGTTTTTT
16	TRBV6-1	few	NA	TRBJ2-3	CASSERGGLSTDTQYF	TGTGCCAGCAGTGAAAGGGGGGGACTGAGCACAGATACGCAGTATTTT
14	TRBV3-1/TRBV3-2	NA	NA	TRBJ1-4	CASRNQGINEKLFF	TGTGCCAGCAGAAACCAGGGAATTAATGAAAAACTGTTTTTT
15	TRBV27	once	TRBD2	TRBJ2-7	CASSIGSGSSYEQYF	TGTGCCAGCAGTATCGGTAGCGGGAGTTCCTACGAGCAGTACTTC
12	TRBV7-9	NA	TRBD2	TRBJ2-3	CASRAGTTVQYF	TGTGCCAGCAGGGCCGGGACTACGGTGCAGTATTTT
19	TRBV5-1	NA	TRBD2	TRBJ2-7	CASSLEPGLAGEYAYEQYF	TGCGCCAGCAGCTTGGAACCGGGACTAGCGGGAGAGTACGCCTACGAGCAGTACTTC
14	TRBV3-1/TRBV3-2	NA	TRBD2	TRBJ2-5	CASSRAGDGETQYF	TGTGCCAGCAGCCGAGCGGGGGACGGAGAGACCCAGTACTTC
14	TRBV10-3	NA	NA	TRBJ2-1	CAIGTPSSYNEQFF	TGTGCCATCGGGACACCGAGCTCCTACAATGAGCAGTTCTTC
15	TRBV7-9	NA	NA	TRBJ2-1	CASTPAQGSYNEQFF	TGTGCCAGTACCCCCGCTCAGGGCTCCTACAATGAGCAGTTCTTC
13	TRBV3-1/TRBV3-2	NA	NA	TRBJ2-7	CASSQDRGFEQYF	TGTGCCAGCAGCCAAGATCGGGGGTTCGAGCAGTACTTC
16	TRBV23-1	few	TRBD1	TRBJ2-7	CASSLKRDRVPYEQYF	TGCGCCAGCAGTCTAAAACGGGACAGGGTTCCTTACGAGCAGTACTTC
17	TRBV4-3	NA	NA	TRBJ1-2	CASSQDLQLGFGEGYTF	TGCGCCAGCAGCCAAGATCTTCAGTTGGGCTTTGGGGAGGGCTACACCTTC
17	TRBV27	NA	NA	TRBJ1-5	CASSPGPPGYSNQPQHF	TGTGCCAGCAGTCCCGGCCCTCCGGGGTATAGCAATCAGCCCCAGCATTTT
16	TRBV19	few	TRBD1	TRBJ1-5	CASSIEGGRAAQPQHF	TGTGCCAGTAGTATAGAAGGGGGCAGGGCGGCTCAGCCCCAGCATTTT
16	TRBV29-1	NA	NA	TRBJ2-1	CSVEGGGVSSYNEQFF	TGCAGCGTTGAGGGAGGAGGGGTTAGCTCCTACAATGAGCAGTTCTTC
14	TRBV7-9	NA	NA	TRBJ2-5	CASSLLGVEETQYF	TGTGCCAGCAGCTTGCTAGGGGTTGAAGAGACCCAGTACTTC
16	TRBV5-4	NA	NA	TRBJ1-1	CASSLESPDSNYEAFF	TGTGCCAGCAGCTTGGAATCCCCTGACAGTAACTATGAAGCTTTCTTT
13	TRBV2	NA	TRBD1	TRBJ2-7	CASSGVDRGQQYF	TGTGCCAGCAGCGGAGTTGACAGGGGGCAGCAGTACTTC
14	TRBV7-8	few	NA	TRBJ1-1	CASSLTAGRTEAFF	TGTGCCAGCAGCTTAACGGCGGGCAGAACTGAAGCTTTCTTT
15	TRBV11-2	once	NA	TRBJ2-3	CASSLKMGHTDTQYF	TGTGCCAGCAGCTTAAAGATGGGGCACACAGATACGCAGTATTTT
16	TRBV5-6	NA	NA	TRBJ1-1	CASSLPSTGGRTEAFF	TGTGCCAGCAGCTTGCCGTCAACGGGGGGTCGAACTGAAGCTTTCTTT
14	TRBV27	NA	NA	TRBJ2-3	CASSITRSTDTQYF	TGTGCCAGCAGTATTACCCGGAGTACAGATACGCAGTATTTT
16	TRBV9	once	NA	TRBJ1-5	CASSVRTGGDNQPQHF	TGTGCCAGCAGCGTCAGAACAGGAGGGGACAATCAGCCCCAGCATTTT
13	TRBV23-1	NA	NA	TRBJ2-7	CASRRISSYEQYF	TGCGCCAGCAGGAGGATTAGCTCCTACGAGCAGTACTTC
15	TRBV5-4	NA	TRBD2	TRBJ2-5	CASSLPGLAQETQYF	TGTGCCAGCAGCTTACCGGGACTAGCACAAGAGACCCAGTACTTC
15	TRBV6-2/TRBV6-3	NA	TRBD1	TRBJ1-2	CASSYSAGGIYGYTF	TGTGCCAGCAGTTACTCAGCAGGGGGGATCTATGGCTACACCTTC
12	TRBV30	NA	NA	TRBJ2-7	CAWSVEADEQYF	TGTGCCTGGAGTGTAGAGGCAGACGAGCAGTACTTC
19	TRBV19	NA	NA	TRBJ1-5	CASSIDKRPLRDLDQPQHF	TGTGCCAGTAGTATAGATAAACGGCCACTCCGGGACTTGGACCAGCCCCAGCATTTT
17	TRBV10-3	NA	TRBD1	TRBJ1-1	CAISPGTGARGNTEAFF	TGTGCCATCTCTCCCGGGACAGGGGCTAGAGGGAACACTGAAGCTTTCTTT
12	TRBV5-6	NA	TRBD2	TRBJ2-1	CASSLKREAQFF	TGTGCCAGCAGCCTAAAGCGGGAGGCGCAGTTCTTC
15	TRBV28	NA	NA	TRBJ1-6	CASRKVEGLNSPLHF	TGTGCCAGCAGGAAAGTGGAGGGCCTTAATTCACCCCTCCACTTT
12	TRBV19	NA	NA	TRBJ1-2	CASRPGSYGYTF	TGTGCCAGTCGTCCAGGATCTTATGGCTACACCTTC
13	TRBV5-1	NA	NA	TRBJ2-7	CASSLSRSYEQYF	TGCGCCAGCAGCCTCTCGCGCTCCTACGAGCAGTACTTC
15	TRBV19	few	TRBD2	TRBJ2-1	CASSIGGTSGRRQFF	TGTGCCAGTAGTATAGGGGGGACTAGCGGGAGGAGGCAGTTCTTC
13	TRBV2	NA	TRBD1	TRBJ1-5	CASSGDRDQPQHF	TGTGCCAGCAGTGGGGACAGAGATCAGCCCCAGCATTTT
15	TRBV7-9	NA	NA	TRBJ2-1	CASSLLGLIDNEQFF	TGTGCCAGCAGCTTACTTGGACTAATAGATAATGAGCAGTTCTTC
14	TRBV19	few	NA	TRBJ1-5	CASTQGPVSQPQHF	TGTGCCAGTACACAGGGTCCGGTCAGTCAGCCCCAGCATTTT
11	TRBV20-1	NA	NA	TRBJ2-7	CSASRRDEQYF	TGCAGTGCTAGTAGGCGGGACGAGCAGTACTTC
14	TRBV5-1	NA	NA	TRBJ1-1	CASRPTGSDFEAFF	TGCGCCAGCAGGCCGACCGGGTCCGACTTTGAAGCTTTCTTT